Following are 32 T cell receptor beta chains from one sample sequenced in a study of T cell repertoires in cytomegalovirus infection. Their antigens are not known. In TCRdb, the reads were re-called with MiXCR into one record per CDR3 protein. The sample contains about 570,000 distinct CDR3 sequences, over 35% of which appear only once. This specimen was cultured PBMCs, taken from culture after CMV antigen stimulation. These receptors were taken from a human donor in good health (CMV status not recorded). Some clones in this sample may be carry-over from other donors' samples.

CDR3 coding DNA: TGTGCCAGTGGAGTTGGGCCAAACATTCAGTACTTC. Protein: CASGVGPNIQYF. This chain links TRBV19 with TRBJ2-4; D is uncertain. Germline assignment: CDR1 LNHDA and CDR2 SQIVND (reference sequence). V lost 8 bases and J 6 bases, leaving 11 bases between the germline ends. This CDR3 is 12 amino acids long.

The gene calls are TRBV6-2 or TRBV6-3 and TRBJ2-2; D gene unclear. The germline V gene encodes CDR1 MNHEY and CDR2 SVGEGT. There are 13 residues in the CDR3. The ends were cut back, 4 bases at V and 6 bases at J, with 9 bases in the middle. CDR3 in DNA: TGTGCCAGCAGTTTAAGGAAGTCCGGGGAGCTGTTTTTT. The encoded protein is CASSLRKSGELFF.

This clonotype came up a few times. V and J are TRBV10-3 and TRBJ2-7, with 7 bases lining up with TRBD1. Germline V gene data show CDR1 as ENHRY and CDR2 as SYGVKD. The CDR3 contains 15 residues. V was clipped by 4 bases and J by 11 bases; unmatched bases: 17. The DNA for the CDR3 is TGTGCCATCAGTGGTAGGGGACAGAACAATAAAGAGGAGTACTTC. This encodes CAISGRGQNNKEEYF.

The chain links TRBV19 to TRBJ1-5, with D possibly matching TRBD1 (6 bases). This CDR3 has 14 amino acids. V gave up 5 bases and J gave up 11 bases, with 19 bases separating them. CDR1 and CDR2 (germline): LNHDA, SQIVND (reference sequence). This chain's CDR3 is CASSPFNRVSAQHF. CDR3 nucleotide sequence: TGTGCCAGTAGTCCCTTCAACAGGGTATCGGCCCAGCATTTT. Looking up the rest from reference TRBV19 and TRBJ1-5 gives the full variable domain: DGGITQSPKYLFRKEGQNVTLSCEQNLNHDAMYWYRQDPGQGLRLIYYSQIVNDFQKGDIAEGYSVSREKKESFPLTVTSAQKNPTAFYLCASSPFNRVSAQHFGDGTRLSIL.

This clonotype was recorded a few times. The V and J genes are TRBV7-9 and TRBJ2-1, with TRBD2 matching 7 bases. J lost 0 bases, V lost 4 bases, and 9 bases had no gene match. The CDR3 is 17 residues long. CDR1 and CDR2 (germline): SEHNR, FQNEAQ (reference sequence). The CDR3 spells CASSWARGLNSYNEQFF. The DNA of the CDR3 is TGTGCCAGCAGCTGGGCGCGGGGGTTGAACTCCTACAATGAGCAGTTCTTC.

This clonotype has ten or more counts. The J gene is TRBJ1-3, the V gene TRBV7-2; no firm D call. The CDR3 length is 14 residues. CDR1 and CDR2 (germline): SGHTA, FQGNSA. V lost 5 bases and J lost 0, with 8 bases in between. The DNA for the CDR3 is TGTGCCAGCAGCCCCCGCTACTCTGGAAACACCATATATTTT. It encodes CASSPRYSGNTIYF.

This clonotype was counted a few times. V usage is TRBV12-3 or TRBV12-4 and J usage is TRBJ1-6, with D unclear. This CDR3 is 12 amino acids long. V was clipped by 3 bases and J by 8 bases, with 5 bases between them. The CDR3 region is CASSFWDSPLHF. In DNA, the CDR3 is TGTGCCAGCAGTTTTTGGGATTCACCCCTCCACTTT.

The V and J genes are TRBV14 and TRBJ2-4; TRBD2 matches 7 bases. V gave up 2 bases and J gave up 7 bases; unmatched junction bases: 8. Looked up from germline, CDR1 is SGHDN and CDR2 is FVKESK. The CDR3 has 15 residues. The CDR3 DNA follows: TGTGCCAGCAGCCAATACCGGGGACTACCTAACATTCAGTACTTC. Translating gives CASSQYRGLPNIQYF.

The chain is built from TRBV7-9 and TRBJ1-4; D remains unclear. The length of the CDR3 is 18 residues. Germline CDR1 and CDR2: SEHNR and FQNEAQ (reference sequence). V lost 3 bases, J lost 0 bases, and 17 bases lay in between. CDR3 DNA sequence: TGTGCCAGCAGCTTCTTTTTAGTTCGGGGATCAACTAATGAAAAACTGTTTTTT. This sequence encodes CASSFFLVRGSTNEKLFF.

The chain has TRBV5-1 and TRBJ1-1; tentative D call: TRBD1 (5 bases). The V end was cut by 5 bases, the J end by 5 bases, with 13 bases between. Germline values: CDR1 SGHRS, CDR2 YFSETQ. This CDR3 comprises 13 residues. CDR3 coding DNA: TGCGCCAGCAGGTTCGACGGGGCTACTGAAGCTTTCTTT. Amino acid sequence: CASRFDGATEAFF.

This chain joins TRBV20-1 and TRBJ2-1; 13 bases agree with TRBD2. V was pared by 5 bases and J by 9 bases, with 10 bases of the junction left unmatched. Germline V gives CDR1 DFQATT, CDR2 SNEGSKA (reference sequence). This CDR3 comprises 15 residues. The CDR3 DNA reads TGCAGTGCTTACCCTGGGACTAGCGGGGATTTTGAGCAGTTCTTC. This translates into CSAYPGTSGDFEQFF.

The rearrangement joins TRBV29-1 to TRBJ2-4; no firm D call. This CDR3 region has 13 residues. CDR1 SQVTM and CDR2 ANQGSEA come from the germline V gene. Trimming stripped 0 bases from V and 6 bases from J, with 9 bases between. Written as DNA, the CDR3 is TGCAGCGTTGAAGACAGCACCCTAAACATTCAGTACTTC. Protein: CSVEDSTLNIQYF.

The gene calls are TRBV12-3 or TRBV12-4 and TRBJ1-5; D is possibly TRBD1 (6 bases). Trimming took off 3 bases at V and 4 bases at J, with 16 bases between the two ends. This CDR3 comprises 16 residues. This chain's CDR3 is CASSFWGRGANQPQHF. The CDR3 bases are TGTGCCAGCAGTTTTTGGGGGCGGGGAGCAAATCAGCCCCAGCATTTT.

This clonotype was observed a handful of times. CDR3 region: CASSIDTRDWSRGYNEQFF. DNA for the CDR3: TGTGCCAGTAGTATAGATACTCGAGACTGGTCGAGAGGGTACAATGAGCAGTTCTTC. This chain connects TRBV19 to TRBJ2-1, with TRBD2 as a possible D gene (5 bases). Germline V gene data show CDR1 as LNHDA and CDR2 as SQIVND (reference sequence). The V gene lost 0 bases and the J gene lost 4 bases, with 22 bases spanning the gap. The length of the CDR3 is 19 residues.

This clonotype was observed a handful of times. J is TRBJ2-1 and V is TRBV6-1; TRBD2 matches at 9 bases. The germline V gene has CDR1 MNHNS and CDR2 SASEGT. V lost 8 bases, J lost 6 bases, and 8 bases stayed unmatched. CDR3 length equals 14 residues. CDR3 sequence: CASGRLAGSNEQFF. The CDR3 DNA reads TGTGCCAGCGGTAGGCTAGCGGGATCCAATGAGCAGTTCTTC.

CDR3 nucleotide sequence: TGTGCCAGCAGGGCGGGGGGGAAGAACACCGGGGAGCTGTTTTTT. Translation: CASRAGGKNTGELFF. This rearrangement joins TRBV7-2 to TRBJ2-2; TRBD2 matches 9 bases. Trimming removed 6 bases from V and 1 base from J; junction bases left unmatched: 3. The CDR3 totals 15 residues. CDR1 is SGHTA and CDR2 is FQGNSA in the germline V gene.

A few counts support this clonotype. The genes are TRBV7-8 and TRBJ1-2; TRBD1 aligns across 8 bases. V trimming: 5 bases; J trimming: 4 bases; junction bases outside the gene matches: 9. Looked up from germline, CDR1 is SGHVS and CDR2 is FQNEAQ. The CDR3 covers 15 residues. This CDR3 reads CASSLGQGGAYGYTF. The CDR3 DNA is TGTGCCAGCAGCCTAGGACAGGGTGGTGCCTATGGCTACACCTTC.

The table lists this clonotype with a few counts. The J gene is TRBJ1-4, the V gene TRBV7-8; a weak D match, TRBD1 (5 bases). CDR1 is SGHVS, CDR2 FQNEAQ, per germline. The CDR3 runs to 15 residues. V shed 5 bases and J shed 2 bases, with 12 bases lying between them. CDR3 residues: CASSRGRGTNEKLFF. As DNA, the CDR3 is TGTGCCAGCAGCCGCGGCCGGGGGACTAATGAAAAACTGTTTTTT.

This clonotype was picked up a small number of times. The V call is TRBV4-1, the J call TRBJ1-3; D is unresolved. Germline CDR1 MGHRA, CDR2 YSYEKL. Trimming left V 0 bases short and J 4 bases short, with 7 bases between. The CDR3 totals 14 residues. In DNA form, the CDR3 reads TGCGCCAGCAGCCAAGAGGGCAGAGGAAACACCATATATTTT. Its translation: CASSQEGRGNTIYF.

This sequence joins TRBV14 and TRBJ1-6; TRBD1 aligns across 10 bases. J was trimmed by 10 bases and V by 0 bases; bases with no gene match: 3. The CDR3 runs 15 residues. Germline CDR1 SGHDN, CDR2 FVKESK. DNA for the CDR3: TGTGCCAGCAGCCAAGATAGACAGGGGGCATCACCCCTCCACTTT. It is translated as CASSQDRQGASPLHF. The complete variable domain, with remaining parts taken from reference TRBV14 and TRBJ1-6, reads EAGVTQFPSHSVIEKGQTVTLRCDPISGHDNLYWYRRVMGKEIKFLLHFVKESKQDESGMPNNRFLAERTGGTYSTLKVQPAELEDSGVYFCASSQDRQGASPLHFGNGTRLTVT.

This clonotype was picked up a small number of times. This chain links TRBV7-7 with TRBJ2-5; either TRBD1 or TRBD2 may fit D (5 bases each). Germline CDR1 reads SSHAT; CDR2 reads FNYEAQ (reference sequence). The ends were cut back, 5 bases at V and 7 bases at J, with 23 bases in the middle. The CDR3 runs to 16 residues. CDR3 nucleotide sequence: TGTGCCAGCAGCCCGGCCGGGGCCCGGAGTATCGGGACCCAGTACTTC. It translates to CASSPAGARSIGTQYF.

The rearrangement links TRBV28 to TRBJ2-7; 8 bases agree with TRBD1. Germline-derived CDR1 and CDR2 are MDHEN and SYDVKM. CDR3 size: 16 residues. Unmatched junction bases numbered 13, after V lost 6 bases and J lost 3 bases. The chain's CDR3 is CASRPTGTGFFYEQYF. For the CDR3, the DNA is TGTGCCAGCAGACCAACCGGGACAGGCTTCTTCTACGAGCAGTACTTC.

V gene TRBV6-1 combines with J gene TRBJ1-2; D remains unclear. The CDR3 length is 14 residues. Trimming left V 3 bases short and J 5 bases short, with 13 bases between. Per germline, CDR1 MNHNS and CDR2 SASEGT. The CDR3 DNA reads TGTGCCAGCAGTGAGCGGATCCGAGATTATGGCTACACCTTC. It translates to CASSERIRDYGYTF.

V usage is TRBV2 and J usage is TRBJ2-1; no clear D gene. Trimming stripped 4 bases from V and 1 base from J, with 11 bases between. CDR1 SNHLY and CDR2 FYNNEI come from the germline V gene. CDR3 length: 15 amino acids. The CDR3 here is CASSGLARSYNEQFF. In nucleotides, the CDR3 is TGTGCCAGCAGTGGGCTGGCCCGTTCCTACAATGAGCAGTTCTTC. Based on the CDR3 plus reference TRBV2 and TRBJ2-1, the full variable domain is EPEVTQTPSHQVTQMGQEVILRCVPISNHLYFYWYRQILGQKVEFLVSFYNNEISEKSEIFDDQFSVERPDGSNFTLKIRSTKLEDSAMYFCASSGLARSYNEQFFGPGTRLTVL.

This chain connects TRBV28 to TRBJ2-1; 10 positions match TRBD1. The germline CDR1 and CDR2 sequences are MDHEN and SYDVKM. The trim removed 3 bases at V and 1 base at J, leaving 3 bases unmatched. There are 16 residues in the CDR3. CDR3 protein: CASSLRGQGSYNEQFF. The CDR3, as DNA: TGTGCCAGCAGTTTGAGGGGACAGGGGTCCTACAATGAGCAGTTCTTC. Together with reference TRBV28 and TRBJ2-1, the CDR3 gives the full variable domain: DVKVTQSSRYLVKRTGEKVFLECVQDMDHENMFWYRQDPGLGLRLIYFSYDVKMKEKGDIPEGYSVSREKKERFSLILESASTNQTSMYLCASSLRGQGSYNEQFFGPGTRLTVL.

V is TRBV7-2 and J is TRBJ2-3; D call uncertain. The V end was cut by 3 bases, the J end by 6 bases, with 10 bases between. From germline, CDR1 is SGHTA and CDR2 FQGNSA. This CDR3 comprises 13 residues. CDR3 residues: CASSFGWGDTQYF. Written as DNA, the CDR3 is TGTGCCAGCAGCTTTGGGTGGGGTGATACGCAGTATTTT.

V usage is TRBV7-2 and J usage is TRBJ2-1; TRBD1 is a possible D gene (7 bases). The ends were cut back, 2 bases at V and 9 bases at J, with 11 bases in the middle. Per germline, CDR1 SGHTA and CDR2 FQGNSA. CDR3 length equals 13 residues. The CDR3 spells CASSLQGDSEQFF. The DNA for the CDR3 is TGTGCCAGCAGCTTACAGGGGGACTCTGAGCAGTTCTTC. Drawing the rest from reference TRBV7-2 and TRBJ2-1, the complete variable domain is GAGVSQSPSNKVTEKGKDVELRCDPISGHTALYWYRQSLGQGLEFLIYFQGNSAPDKSGLPSDRFSAERTGGSVSTLTIQRTQQEDSAVYLCASSLQGDSEQFFGPGTRLTVL.

This sequence joins TRBV20-1 and TRBJ1-3; no clear D. There are 13 residues in the CDR3. The germline V gene has CDR1 DFQATT and CDR2 SNEGSKA (reference sequence). V was pared by 5 bases and J by 2 bases, with 10 bases between. The CDR3 sequence is CSAPTHPGNTIYF. The CDR3 DNA is TGCAGTGCTCCAACCCATCCTGGAAACACCATATATTTT.

A few counts support this clonotype. The genes are TRBV7-8 and TRBJ2-5; 12 bases match TRBD2. V lost 6 bases, J lost 1 base, and 6 bases stayed unmatched. The CDR3 loop spans 16 amino acids. Germline values: CDR1 SGHVS, CDR2 FQNEAQ. CDR3 amino acids: CASRRTSGDLQETQYF. CDR3 nucleotides: TGTGCCAGCAGGCGGACTAGCGGGGACCTCCAAGAGACCCAGTACTTC.

In this sample, this clonotype turned up a few times. V and J are TRBV27 and TRBJ2-3; 7 bases map to TRBD2. Germline assignment: CDR1 MNHEY and CDR2 SMNVEV (reference sequence). The length of the CDR3 is 14 residues. Germline trimming cut 0 bases from V and 4 bases from J; bases unmatched to any gene: 1. CDR3 nucleotide sequence: TGTGCCAGCAGTTTATCGACTAGCCCAGATACGCAGTATTTT. This gives the protein CASSLSTSPDTQYF.

The rearrangement uses TRBV12-3 or TRBV12-4 and TRBJ2-7; TRBD2 aligns across 14 bases. The CDR3 sequence is 12 residues long. The V and J ends lost 10 bases and 12 bases, in that order; junction bases with no gene match: 8. This CDR3 is CATGTSGGQRYF. The DNA for the CDR3 is TGTGCCACCGGGACTAGCGGGGGCCAAAGGTACTTC.

This rearrangement joins TRBV7-2 to TRBJ2-3; 11 nucleotides agree with TRBD2. Germline V lookup: CDR1 SGHTA, CDR2 FQGNSA. Germline trimming cut 5 bases from V and 5 bases from J; bases unmatched to any gene: 6. The CDR3 contains 15 residues. The CDR3 loop is CASSRSGRALDTQYF. The CDR3 nucleotides are TGTGCCAGCAGCCGTAGCGGGAGGGCCCTAGATACGCAGTATTTT. The whole variable domain, remainder taken from reference TRBV7-2 and TRBJ2-3, is GAGVSQSPSNKVTEKGKDVELRCDPISGHTALYWYRQSLGQGLEFLIYFQGNSAPDKSGLPSDRFSAERTGGSVSTLTIQRTQQEDSAVYLCASSRSGRALDTQYFGPGTRLTVL.